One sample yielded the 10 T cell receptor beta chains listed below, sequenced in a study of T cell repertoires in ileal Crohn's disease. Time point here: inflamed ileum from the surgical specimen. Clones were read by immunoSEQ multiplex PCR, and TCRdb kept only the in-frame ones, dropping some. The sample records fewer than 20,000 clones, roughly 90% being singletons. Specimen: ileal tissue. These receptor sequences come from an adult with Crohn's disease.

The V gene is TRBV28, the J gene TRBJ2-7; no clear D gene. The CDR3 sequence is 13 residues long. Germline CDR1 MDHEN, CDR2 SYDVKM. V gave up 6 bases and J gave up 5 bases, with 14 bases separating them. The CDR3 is CASSPYTSDEQYF. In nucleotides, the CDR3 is TGTGCCAGCAGCCCCTACACGTCAGACGAGCAGTACTTC. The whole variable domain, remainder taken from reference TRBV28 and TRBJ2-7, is DVKVTQSSRYLVKRTGEKVFLECVQDMDHENMFWYRQDPGLGLRLIYFSYDVKMKEKGDIPEGYSVSREKKERFSLILESASTNQTSMYLCASSPYTSDEQYFGPGTRLTVT.

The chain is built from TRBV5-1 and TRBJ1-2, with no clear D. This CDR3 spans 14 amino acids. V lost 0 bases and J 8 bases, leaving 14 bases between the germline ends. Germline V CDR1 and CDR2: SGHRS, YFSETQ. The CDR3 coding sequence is TGCGCCAGCAGCTTGGAAGGCTTTGGGGAGGGCTACACCTTC. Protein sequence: CASSLEGFGEGYTF.

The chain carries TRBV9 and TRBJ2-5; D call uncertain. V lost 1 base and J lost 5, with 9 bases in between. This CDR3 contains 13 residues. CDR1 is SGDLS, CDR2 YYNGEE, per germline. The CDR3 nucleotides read TGTGCCAGCAGCGTATGGGTTGGTGAGACCCAGTACTTC. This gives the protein CASSVWVGETQYF.

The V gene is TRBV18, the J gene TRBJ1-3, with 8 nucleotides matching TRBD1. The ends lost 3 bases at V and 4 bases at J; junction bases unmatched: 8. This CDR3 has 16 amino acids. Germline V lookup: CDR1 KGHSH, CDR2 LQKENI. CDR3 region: CASSPLPGQAGNTIYF. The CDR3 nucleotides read TGTGCCAGCTCACCTCTACCGGGACAGGCGGGAAACACCATATATTTT.

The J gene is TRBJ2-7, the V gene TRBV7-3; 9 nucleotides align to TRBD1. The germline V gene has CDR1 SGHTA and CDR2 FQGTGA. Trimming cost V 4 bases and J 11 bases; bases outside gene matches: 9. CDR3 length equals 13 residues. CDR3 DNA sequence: TGTGCCAGCAGCTCCACAGGGGGCGCAAAAAAGTACTTC. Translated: CASSSTGGAKKYF.

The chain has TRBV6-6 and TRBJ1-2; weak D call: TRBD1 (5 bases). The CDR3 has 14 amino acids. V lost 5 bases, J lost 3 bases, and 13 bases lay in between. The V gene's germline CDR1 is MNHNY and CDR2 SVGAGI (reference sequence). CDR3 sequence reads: CASSASGTYYGYTF. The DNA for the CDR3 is TGTGCCAGCAGTGCCTCCGGGACTTACTATGGCTACACCTTC.

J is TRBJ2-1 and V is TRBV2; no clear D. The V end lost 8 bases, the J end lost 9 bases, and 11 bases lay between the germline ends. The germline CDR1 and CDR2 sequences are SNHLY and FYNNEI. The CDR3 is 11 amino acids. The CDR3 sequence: CASFLLVEQFF. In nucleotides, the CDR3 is TGTGCCAGCTTCCTTCTCGTTGAGCAGTTCTTC.

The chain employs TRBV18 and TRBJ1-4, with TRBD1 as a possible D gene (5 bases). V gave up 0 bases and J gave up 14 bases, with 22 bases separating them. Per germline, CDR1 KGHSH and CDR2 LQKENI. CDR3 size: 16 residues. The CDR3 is CASSPPGDPRREGLFF. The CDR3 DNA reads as TGTGCCAGCTCACCACCGGGGGATCCTCGGAGGGAGGGTCTGTTTTTT.

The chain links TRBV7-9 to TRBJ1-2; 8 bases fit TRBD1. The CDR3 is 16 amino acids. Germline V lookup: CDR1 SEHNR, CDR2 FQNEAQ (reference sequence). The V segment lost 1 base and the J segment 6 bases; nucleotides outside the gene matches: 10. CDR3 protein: CASSLVVPAGGDGYTF. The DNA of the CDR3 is TGTGCCAGCAGCTTAGTGGTCCCGGCAGGGGGCGATGGCTACACCTTC.

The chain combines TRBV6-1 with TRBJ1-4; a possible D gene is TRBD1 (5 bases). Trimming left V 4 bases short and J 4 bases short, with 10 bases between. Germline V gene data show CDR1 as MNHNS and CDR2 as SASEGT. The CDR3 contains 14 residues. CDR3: CASSVQGLNEKLFF. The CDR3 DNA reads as TGTGCCAGCAGTGTGCAGGGCCTTAATGAAAAACTGTTTTTT.